The present T cell receptor (beta chain) was sequenced within a study of T cells after yellow fever vaccination. Study-level information: Each low-cell-number fraction was prepared by means of SMART-Seq v4 Ultra Low Input. General study findings and limits: Some clonotypes, a small share, were shared between CD4 and CD8 compartments. High-abundance clonotypes from the bulk population could contaminate FACS-sorted repertoires. Post-booster reappearance was seen for most primary-vaccination clones (about 95% CD4, about 90% CD8).

MiXCR was run by TCRdb on the 5' RACE reads, yielding one entry per CDR3 protein. The table includes under 200,000 distinct CDR3 sequences, 11% detected once. Trimming pared 6 bases from V and 0 bases from J, leaving 11 bases between. The CDR3 extends over 14 amino acids. Germline values: CDR1 MNHEY, CDR2 SMNVEV (reference sequence). This clonotype was found many times. No antigen is known for it. Sequencing used CD8+ T cells sorted from PBMCs, obtained 15 days after the yellow fever booster vaccination. This TCR derives from a man younger than 35 who received the YFV17D yellow fever vaccine. The chain joins TRBV27 to TRBJ1-1, with TRBD1 as a possible D gene (5 bases). CDR3 protein: CASRTQGMNTEAFF. CDR3 in DNA: TGTGCCAGCAGAACTCAGGGTATGAACACTGAAGCTTTCTTT.